The source of this T cell receptor beta chain is a study of blood T cell repertoires in COVID-19. Study overall: Italy, Spain and the United States were the sources of the convalescent and acute COVID-19 samples. The cDNA or gDNA used as material had been derived from T cells, B-cell-depleted T cells, or PBMCs.

The V gene lost 3 bases and the J gene lost 0 bases, with 5 bases spanning the gap. The germline V gene has CDR1 MDHEN and CDR2 SYDVKM. The CDR3 is made up of 13 amino acids. Repertoires were generated with immunoSEQ multiplex PCR, while TCRdb's copy carries only in-frame clones and drops some. The table records 300,000 to 350,000 clones, roughly 90% of them present only once. The sample was peripheral blood. The chain carries TRBV28 and TRBJ1-1, with D unresolved. The source of this sequence is a woman in her thirties with COVID-19, enrolled during active disease. CDR3 loop: CASSLAMNTEAFF. The CDR3, as DNA: TGTGCCAGCAGTTTGGCCATGAACACTGAAGCTTTCTTT.